A selection of T cell receptor beta chains follows, all from one sample in a study of radiation and T cells in renal cell carcinoma. Assay: immunoSEQ multiplex PCR; the TCRdb copy retains only in-frame clones and omits some. The sample shows 150,000 or so clones, 88% of them seen only once. Source: blood, taken from a patient whose treatment included radiotherapy and nephrectomy. The source is a woman in her seventies with renal cell carcinoma. The CDR3 runs from the conserved cysteine through the conserved F or W.

>TRBJ1-1|TRBV11-2
CASSLGAQGANTEAFF
>TRBJ1-1|TRBV7-8
CASSVDRVNTEAFF
>TRBJ2-6|TRBV15
CATSRELRQPPIGANVLTF
>TRBJ1-3|TRBV13
CASSLESSGNTIYF
>TRBJ2-1|TRBV30
CAWSVGQALYNEQFF
>TRBJ1-2|TRBV19
CASSIDGGAGYGYTF
>TRBJ2-2|TRBV28
CASSLSGGANTGELFF
>TRBJ2-5|TRBV5-1
CASSSGGAGETQYF
>TRBJ2-1|TRBV30
CAWSQGQGIINEQFF
>TRBJ1-2|TRBV15
CATSRGGQGSGYTF
>TRBJ2-1|TRBV5-1
CASSFRTSGGGEQFF
>TRBJ1-1|TRBV7-9
CASSPEAPGKNTEAFF
>TRBJ2-1|TRBV25-1
CASSKLAGGNNEQFF
>TRBJ2-1|TRBV1
CTSSQVRTTGSYNEQFF